The 2 T cell receptor beta chains below all came from one sample that was sequenced in a study of glioma-infiltrating T cells after dendritic cell vaccination. Indicated time point: after dendritic cell vaccination, including at tumor progression/relapse. The table came from immunoSEQ multiplex PCR; TCRdb's copy has only in-frame clones and leaves some out. Of about 65,000 clones in the sample, about 89% are singletons; the top ten hold approximately 10%. The specimen was blood, collected after dendritic cell vaccination. Receptors originate from a human donor with glioblastoma.

Worth noting for this clone: Additional DNA sequences in this sample encode the identical CDR3. V is TRBV7-2 and J is TRBJ1-5; tentative D call: TRBD1 (6 bases). Germline CDR1 reads SGHTA; CDR2 reads FQGNSA. The CDR3 is 15 amino acids. V was shortened by 3 bases and J by 7 bases, with 16 bases between the two germline ends. CDR3 nucleotide sequence: TGTGCCAGCAGCTTTTATATGGGGGGGCGCCAGCCCCAGCATTTT. Its protein product is CASSFYMGGRQPQHF.

The J gene is TRBJ2-3, the V gene TRBV19, with D hard to call. Germline values: CDR1 LNHDA, CDR2 SQIVND (reference sequence). Trimming cost V 3 bases and J 3 bases, with 10 bases left between them. This CDR3 spans 14 amino acids. CDR3 coding DNA: TGTGCCAGTAGTATCGGCAAGGAGACAGATACGCAGTATTTT. It is translated as CASSIGKETDTQYF. Drawing the rest from reference TRBV19 and TRBJ2-3, the complete variable domain is DGGITQSPKYLFRKEGQNVTLSCEQNLNHDAMYWYRQDPGQGLRLIYYSQIVNDFQKGDIAEGYSVSREKKESFPLTVTSAQKNPTAFYLCASSIGKETDTQYFGPGTRLTVL.